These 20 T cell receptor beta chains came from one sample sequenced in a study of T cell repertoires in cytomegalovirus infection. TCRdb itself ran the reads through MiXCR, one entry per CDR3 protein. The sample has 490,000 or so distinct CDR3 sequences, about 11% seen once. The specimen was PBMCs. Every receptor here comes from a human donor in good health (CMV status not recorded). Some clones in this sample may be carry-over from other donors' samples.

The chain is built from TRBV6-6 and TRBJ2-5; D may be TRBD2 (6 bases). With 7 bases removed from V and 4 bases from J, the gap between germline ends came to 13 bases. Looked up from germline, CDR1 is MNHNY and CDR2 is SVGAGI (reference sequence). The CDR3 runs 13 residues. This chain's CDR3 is CASIGGSVETQYF. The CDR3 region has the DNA TGTGCCAGCATAGGAGGGAGTGTAGAGACCCAGTACTTC.

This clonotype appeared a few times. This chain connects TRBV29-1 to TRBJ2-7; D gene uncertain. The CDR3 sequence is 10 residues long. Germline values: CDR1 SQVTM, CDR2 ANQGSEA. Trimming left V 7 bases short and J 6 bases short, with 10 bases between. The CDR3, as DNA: TGCAGCGCCCTGTCAGCCGAGCAGTACTTC. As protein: CSALSAEQYF.

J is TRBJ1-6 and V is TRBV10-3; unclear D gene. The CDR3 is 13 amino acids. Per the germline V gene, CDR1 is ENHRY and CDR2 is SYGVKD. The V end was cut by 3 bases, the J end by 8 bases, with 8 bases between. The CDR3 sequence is CAISDSGDSPLHF. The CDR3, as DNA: TGTGCCATCAGTGACTCGGGAGATTCACCCCTCCACTTT.

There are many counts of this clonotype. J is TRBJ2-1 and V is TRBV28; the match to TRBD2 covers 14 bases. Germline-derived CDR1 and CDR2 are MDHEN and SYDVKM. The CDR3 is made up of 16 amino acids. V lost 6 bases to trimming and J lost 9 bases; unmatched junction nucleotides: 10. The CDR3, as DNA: TGTGCCAGCAGCGCACCGGGACTAGCGGGAGTACGTGAGCAGTTCTTC. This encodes CASSAPGLAGVREQFF.

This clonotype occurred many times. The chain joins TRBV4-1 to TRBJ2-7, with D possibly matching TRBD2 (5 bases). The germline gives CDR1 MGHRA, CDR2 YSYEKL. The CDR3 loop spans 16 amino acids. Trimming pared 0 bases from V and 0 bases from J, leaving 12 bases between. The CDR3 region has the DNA TGCGCCAGCAGCCAAGAAGCAGCGGAGAGCTCCTACGAGCAGTACTTC. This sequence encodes CASSQEAAESSYEQYF.

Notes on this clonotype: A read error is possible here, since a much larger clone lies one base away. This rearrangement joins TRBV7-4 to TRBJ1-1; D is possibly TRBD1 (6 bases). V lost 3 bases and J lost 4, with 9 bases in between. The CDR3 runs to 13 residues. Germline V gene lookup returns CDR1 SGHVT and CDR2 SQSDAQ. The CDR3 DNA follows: TGTGCCAGCAGCTTCCTGGGGGCCACTGAAGCTTTCTTT. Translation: CASSFLGATEAFF.

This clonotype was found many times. The CDR3 DNA sequence: TGTGCCAGCAGTCGACAGGGCGCCTTTGGAGAGACCCAGTACTTC. It encodes CASSRQGAFGETQYF. This rearrangement joins TRBV7-8 to TRBJ2-5, with TRBD1 matching 7 bases. CDR3 length equals 15 residues. From germline, CDR1 is SGHVS and CDR2 FQNEAQ. V trimming: 6 bases; J trimming: 4 bases; junction bases outside the gene matches: 11.

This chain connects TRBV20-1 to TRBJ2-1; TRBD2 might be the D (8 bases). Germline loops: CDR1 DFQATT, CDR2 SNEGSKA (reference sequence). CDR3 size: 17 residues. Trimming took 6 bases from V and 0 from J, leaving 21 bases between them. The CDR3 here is CSAPGTAGVSSYNEQFF. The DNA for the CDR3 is TGCAGTGCCCCTGGGACAGCGGGGGTTTCCTCCTACAATGAGCAGTTCTTC.

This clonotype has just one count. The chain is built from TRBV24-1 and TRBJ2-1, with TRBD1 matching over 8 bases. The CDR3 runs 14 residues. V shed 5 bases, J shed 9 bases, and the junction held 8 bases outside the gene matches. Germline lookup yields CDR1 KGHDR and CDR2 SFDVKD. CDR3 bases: TGTGCCACCAGTGTTACAGGGGGATCAGGTGAGCAGTTCTTC. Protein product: CATSVTGGSGEQFF.

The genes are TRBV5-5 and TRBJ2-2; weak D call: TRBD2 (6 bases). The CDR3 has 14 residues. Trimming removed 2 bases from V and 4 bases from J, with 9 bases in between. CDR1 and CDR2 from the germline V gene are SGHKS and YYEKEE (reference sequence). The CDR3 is CASSFAGSTGELFF. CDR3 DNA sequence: TGTGCCAGCAGCTTCGCGGGGAGCACCGGGGAGCTGTTTTTT.

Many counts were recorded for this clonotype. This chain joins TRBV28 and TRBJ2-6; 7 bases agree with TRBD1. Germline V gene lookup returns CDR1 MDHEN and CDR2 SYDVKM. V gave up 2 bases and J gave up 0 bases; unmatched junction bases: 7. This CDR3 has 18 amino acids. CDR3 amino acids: CASSLGTGAHSGANVLTF. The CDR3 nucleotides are TGTGCCAGCAGTTTAGGAACAGGGGCCCACTCTGGGGCCAACGTCCTGACTTTC. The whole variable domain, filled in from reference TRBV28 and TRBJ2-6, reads DVKVTQSSRYLVKRTGEKVFLECVQDMDHENMFWYRQDPGLGLRLIYFSYDVKMKEKGDIPEGYSVSREKKERFSLILESASTNQTSMYLCASSLGTGAHSGANVLTFGAGSRLTVL.

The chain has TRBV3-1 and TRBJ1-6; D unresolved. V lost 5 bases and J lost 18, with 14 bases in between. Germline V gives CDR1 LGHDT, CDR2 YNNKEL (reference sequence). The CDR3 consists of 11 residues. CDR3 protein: CASSSDYRTHF. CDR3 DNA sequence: TGTGCCAGCAGCTCCGACTATAGGACCCACTTT.

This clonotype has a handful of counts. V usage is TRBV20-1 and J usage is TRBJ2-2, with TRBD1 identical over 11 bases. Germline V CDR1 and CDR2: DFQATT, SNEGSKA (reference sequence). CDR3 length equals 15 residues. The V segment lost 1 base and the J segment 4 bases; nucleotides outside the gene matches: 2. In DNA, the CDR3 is TGCAGTGCTAGAGCCGGGACAGGGGGCACCGGGGAGCTGTTTTTT. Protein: CSARAGTGGTGELFF.

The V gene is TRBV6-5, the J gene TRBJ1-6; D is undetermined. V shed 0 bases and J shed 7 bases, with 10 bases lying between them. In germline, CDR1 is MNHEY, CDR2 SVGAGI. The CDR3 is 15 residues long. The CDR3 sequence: CASSYSGEVNSPLHF. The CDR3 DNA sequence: TGTGCCAGCAGTTACTCCGGGGAAGTAAATTCACCCCTCCACTTT.

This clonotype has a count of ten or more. The CDR3 loop reads CASSSSGLMAEETQYF. CDR3 bases: TGTGCCAGCAGTTCTAGCGGGCTCATGGCCGAAGAGACCCAGTACTTC. The rearrangement uses TRBV6-5 and TRBJ2-5; TRBD2 aligns across 8 bases. Germline CDR1 reads MNHEY; CDR2 reads SVGAGI. J gave up 3 bases and V 4 bases, and 10 bases lay outside the gene matches. The CDR3 is 16 residues long.

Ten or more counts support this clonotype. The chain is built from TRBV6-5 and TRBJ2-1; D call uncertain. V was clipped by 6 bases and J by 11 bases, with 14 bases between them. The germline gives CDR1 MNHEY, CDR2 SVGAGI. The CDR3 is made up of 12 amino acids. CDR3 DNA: TGTGCCAGCAGCGACACTACGAGCAAGCAGTTCTTC. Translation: CASSDTTSKQFF.

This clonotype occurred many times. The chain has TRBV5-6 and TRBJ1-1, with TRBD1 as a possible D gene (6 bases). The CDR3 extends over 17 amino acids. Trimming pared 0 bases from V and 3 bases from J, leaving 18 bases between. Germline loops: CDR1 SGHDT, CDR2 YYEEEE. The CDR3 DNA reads TGTGCCAGCAGCTTGGCGAAGCGAGCCAGGGGTTACACTGAAGCTTTCTTT. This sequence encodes CASSLAKRARGYTEAFF.

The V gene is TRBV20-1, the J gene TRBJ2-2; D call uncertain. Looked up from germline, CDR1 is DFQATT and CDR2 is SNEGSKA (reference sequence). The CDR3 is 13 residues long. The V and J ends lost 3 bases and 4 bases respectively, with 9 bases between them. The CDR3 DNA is TGCAGTGCTAGTTCCGGATCCACCGGGGAGCTGTTTTTT. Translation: CSASSGSTGELFF.

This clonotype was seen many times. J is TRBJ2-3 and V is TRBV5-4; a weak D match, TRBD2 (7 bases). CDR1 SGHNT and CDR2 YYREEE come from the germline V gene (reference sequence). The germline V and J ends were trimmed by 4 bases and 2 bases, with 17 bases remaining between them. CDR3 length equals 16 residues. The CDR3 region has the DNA TGTGCCAGCAGCCTAGGGGGGGGCCGGAACACAGATACGCAGTATTTT. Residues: CASSLGGGRNTDTQYF.

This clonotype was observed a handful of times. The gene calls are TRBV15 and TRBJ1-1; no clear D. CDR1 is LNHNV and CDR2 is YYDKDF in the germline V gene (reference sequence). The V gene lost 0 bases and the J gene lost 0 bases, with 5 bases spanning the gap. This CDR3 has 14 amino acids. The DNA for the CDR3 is TGTGCCACCAGCAGAGAACCGGTGAACACTGAAGCTTTCTTT. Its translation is CATSREPVNTEAFF.